Detailed here is one T cell receptor (beta chain). Only a few counts were recorded for this clone. Its antigen is currently not known. There are no base qualities to consult, and no much larger clone falls within one base. The cysteine opens and the phenylalanine closes a CDR3 of 15 amino acids. The read is trimmed to its CDR3 DNA, 45 bases read in frame from base 1. CDR1 and CDR2 were assigned from the germline V gene as SNHLY and FYNNEI. V is shortened by 3 bases, J by 4 bases, and the region joining them spans 13 bases. The entry originates in a study of cytomegalovirus exposure and HLA in healthy donors (TCRdb year 2017). Regarding the complete study: An earlier analysis of under 600 of the donors reported 250 to 300 Gb of sequence data and 100 million to 140 million unique TCR beta sequences from 150 million to 200 million T cells. An early release that covered fewer than 750 HLA-typed donors contained approximately 300 gigabases of sequencing data and 65 million to 100 million unique TCR sequences. Of the roughly 400 genotyped donors, roughly 80% fell in the genetic ancestry cluster associated with self-reported Caucasian donors. The study was designed to test whether signatures of past pathogen exposure could be identified by cataloging public T cell receptors. The T cell repertoires of around 730 subjects were profiled by immunosequencing and related to cytomegalovirus serostatus. In addition to the first cohort of 650 to 800 subjects, a separate validation cohort of some 120 different subjects was used. To predict cytomegalovirus infection status, the study combined high-throughput TCR immunosequencing, statistical association of individual TCRs with disease status, and machine learning. A later analysis re-examined previously published TCR beta repertoires from about 700 donors and added high-resolution HLA genotyping to investigate patterns of TCR occurrence. The later analysis used no new phenotypic data to find candidate immune exposures, relying instead on TCR beta sequences and their occurrence across donors. An earlier analysis of 500 to 750 of the donors applied high-throughput TCR beta sequencing to assess whether each TCR beta V gene segment acted as functional or pseudogenic. Alongside the repertoire data, information on donor age, sex, ethnicity and CMV serostatus was compiled. A later genetic analysis took genome-wide SNP genotypes for 398 of the 666 donors and used that subset as a discovery cohort. All discovery cohort repertoires had been generated on a single sequencing platform. Class I and class II HLA loci were covered by the typing at four-digit resolution. Typing coverage differed by locus: A, B, C, DRB1 and DQB1 were typed in about 629-630 donors, DQA1 in 522, DPA1 in some 600, and DPB1 in just under 490. Because of strong linkage in the cohort, four to six DR-DQ haplotypes were treated as single units for association and clustering. Among roughly 370 genotyped donors of the cohort, an average of roughly 240,000 unique TCR beta nucleotide sequences were sequenced per donor, about a sixth of them non-productive.

On the study overall, not on this receptor specifically: In a later analysis, TCR association rates were found to vary across HLA loci, with the most associated TCRs seen for DRB1 alleles and the fewest for HLA-C alleles. According to the authors, the approach could potentially be generalized to other disease states and immunological phenotypes. Because HLA typing was missing for some donors at each locus, association tests included only the typed subset. Roughly uniform sequencing depth across donors was assumed in presence/absence analyses, although this assumption may not hold. A total of 150 or so TCR beta chains were listed by the study as associated with cytomegalovirus. Linkage disequilibrium might explain the correlated functional status among segregating V segments, but an unknown experimental factor could not be excluded. CMV serostatus was the only immune exposure information available for the cohort. In both the original and validation cohorts, the classifier was reported to diagnose cytomegalovirus status with high specificity and sensitivity. A cluster of highly shared sequence variants was judged likely to represent a technical artifact of the sequencing pipeline. Compared with equally common non-associated chains, HLA-associated TCR beta chains in a later analysis were more clonally expanded and had lower generation probabilities. In a later genetic analysis, fewer N-insertions in productive TCRs were reported among donors in an Asian-associated ancestry cluster than the roughly 710-donor mean. When HLA alleles, especially DR and DQ, strongly co-occurred, attributing TCR associations to individual alleles was difficult. In vitro tests confirmed that a few of the cytomegalovirus-associated TCR beta chains recognize cytomegalovirus antigens. A later analysis associated about 16,000 TCR beta sequences with specific HLA alleles at a false discovery rate of 0.05. Because counts were too low, roughly 16 rarely observed V segments, including chromosome 9 orphons, were excluded from the earlier analysis of 587 of the donors. Most TCR sequences were seen in very few donors, while some public TCRs were found in many individuals. In an earlier analysis of several hundred of the donors, most TCR beta V segments were observed in productive rearrangements about 87% or about 30% of the time, broadly matching IMGT annotations. In this cohort, only TCR beta chains were sequenced, and detectable features were limited by the absence of alpha or paired-chain data. The 87-base-pair reads could not distinguish some IMGT-functional V segments, including TRBV6-2 and TRBV6-3, so those segments were excluded. V-gene and J-gene trimming of TCR beta chains was associated with a missense DCLRE1C variant in a later genetic analysis, and the association was replicated in an independent cohort. Most CMV-associated TCR beta chains appeared to be HLA-restricted in a later analysis, and the HLA associations seemed to be driven largely by CMV exposure. Several of the top co-occurrence clusters appeared to be linked to parvovirus B19, influenza, CMV and Epstein-Barr virus, according to a later analysis. A further reported finding was that TCR beta sequences accurately predicted the HLA-A and HLA-B alleles for most subjects in the first cohort.

Receptor libraries were prepared by the immunoSEQ multiplex PCR assay. A mixture of 60 forward primers for TCR Vbeta segments and 13 reverse primers for TCR Jbeta segments was used in the multiplex PCR. The CDR3 region of rearranged TCR beta genes was amplified from genomic DNA with a multiplex PCR assay. The Illumina HiSeq System was used to sequence the amplified TCR beta libraries as 87-base-pair reads. Concerning the study's data processing: A later analysis tallied 75 million to 95 million unique TCR beta chains across the 666 repertoires, and approximately 9.9 million of those chains were shared by two or more donors. A nearest-neighbor algorithm error-corrected the raw reads and collapsed the reads into unique sequences, merging closely related sequences to remove PCR and sequencing errors. V, D and J gene segments were assigned by aligning CDR3 sequences to IMGT reference sequences. For a sequence to be retained, a match of at least six nucleotides to both a V gene segment and a J gene segment was required. A rearrangement counted as productive if the CDR3 had no stop codons and remained in frame with V and J, and every other rearrangement counted as non-productive. CDR3 was defined by IMGT convention, running from the second conserved V-encoded cysteine to the conserved J-encoded phenylalanine. The earlier analysis of some 550 of the donors excluded any sequence lacking an unambiguous match to a single V gene segment. In an earlier analysis of approximately 590 of the donors, a V segment was called functional when productive rearrangements were above 56.7%, and segregating when the standard deviation between donors exceeded 5%. To diagnose cytomegalovirus status from the catalog of TCR beta chain sequences, a statistical classification framework was built. In a later analysis, TCR nucleotide sequences were compared against IMGT/GENE-DB human TR gene sequences so that V and J genes could be assigned. In a later analysis, CDR3 sequences and most-parsimonious VDJ recombination scenarios were assigned using the TCRdist pipeline. In a later analysis, every TCR beta chain was defined by the combination of its CDR3 amino acid sequence and its V-gene family, and reads without a unique V-gene family were dropped. A later analysis removed 592 highly shared, low-generation-probability nucleotide sequences to deal with suspected cross-contamination and a sequencing artifact. In a later analysis, a clonal expansion index for each public chain was calculated from normalized within-repertoire ranks of inferred template counts. In a later analysis, generation probabilities were computed using a VDJ recombination model fitted to out-of-frame rearrangements, and the results were checked against IGoR. Hypergeometric tests were used in a later analysis to score TCR-TCR, TCR-HLA and TCR-CMV co-occurrence, with a repertoire-size bias correction applied to the TCR pairs. A later analysis estimated false discovery rates by permuting HLA or CMV assignments 20 times. In a later analysis, co-occurring TCRs were grouped using DBSCAN, and TCRdist sequence similarity was added for clustering within HLA-allele-positive subsets. For co-occurrence clustering, repertoires with fewer than 30,000 or more than 120,000 public chains were excluded, along with four to six repertoires with anomalous nucleotide sharing. TCRdb retrieved this table from immuneACCESS and kept in-frame rearrangements only. Not all clones are present; in checked studies, unresolved V genes account for under half, and no reason is known for the remainder. The DNA gave D and trimming, while V, J and clone size come from that table. For this sample the table gives some 97,000 clones, of which roughly 82% were detected only once. The ten largest clones capture around 1.2% of the sample.

The cohort was made up of under 800 healthy bone marrow donors. At the time of sampling, every cohort member was nominally healthy, though immune exposures that went unrecorded were likely present. The donor tested CMV seronegative, placing the donor among the approximately 360 seronegative members of the cohort. A peripheral blood sample was collected from each donor, and TCR beta sequencing was performed on peripheral blood mononuclear cells. Genomic DNA extraction from the blood cell samples was performed with the Qiagen DNeasy Blood Extraction Kit. The rearrangement combines TRBV2 with TRBJ2-1, with a weak D call of TRBD2 (6 bases match). What was sequenced was PBMCs. The TCR originated in a woman between 18 and 29 years old in good health and CMV-seronegative. The DNA reads as follows: TGTGCCAGCAGTGACCGAGCGGGTGGGTACAATGAGCAGTTCTTC. Its protein product is CASSDRAGGYNEQFF.